This T cell receptor (beta chain) was sequenced during a study of blood T cell repertoires in COVID-19. Study as a whole: The origin of the acute and convalescent COVID-19 samples was the United States, Italy and Spain. The cDNA or gDNA used as material had been derived from T cells, B-cell-depleted T cells, or PBMCs.

Participants' reported clinical history set cohort assignment. Contact with a PCR-confirmed or clinician-diagnosed COVID-19 case occurred within 2 weeks of entry. Sequenced by immunoSEQ multiplex PCR; TCRdb stores in-frame clones only, minus some. The sample has 400,000 to 500,000 clones; about 88% are singletons. This clone was picked up one time. The source material was PBMCs or T cells enriched from blood (not recorded which). This receptor was obtained from a woman under 30 who had been exposed to COVID-19.

CDR3 protein: CASSMGQGGNEQFF. The CDR3 region has the DNA TGTGCCAGCAGCATGGGACAGGGCGGCAATGAGCAGTTCTTC. The rearrangement joins TRBV9 to TRBJ2-1; 9 bases agree with TRBD1. Losses at the gene ends were 4 bases for V and 6 bases for J; bases not matched to a gene: 5. CDR1 and CDR2 from the germline V gene are SGDLS and YYNGEE. The CDR3 runs to 14 residues.